The text below deals with one T cell receptor beta chain. The data originate from a study of cytomegalovirus exposure and HLA in healthy donors. This CDR3 has 14 residues. Germline V gives CDR1 MNHNS, CDR2 SASEGT. Trimming took 6 bases from V and 6 from J; bases not matched to a gene: 2. Measured with immunoSEQ multiplex PCR; TCRdb has only the in-frame clones, and not every one. The data hold some 120,000 clones, with roughly 90% observed a single time. The receptor comes from a woman aged 18-29 years in good health and CMV-seronegative. Sample: PBMCs. V gene TRBV6-1 combines with J gene TRBJ2-1; 13 nucleotides agree with TRBD2. The CDR3 loop reads CASRGLAGVNEQFF. CDR3 in DNA: TGTGCCAGCAGAGGACTAGCGGGGGTCAATGAGCAGTTCTTC.